This T cell receptor beta chain was recorded in a study of cytomegalovirus exposure and HLA in healthy donors. Overall study findings and caveats: Confirmation in vitro established that a few CMV-associated chains were specific for CMV antigens. The likely explanation for a cluster of highly shared sequence variants was sequencing artifact. Versus the approximately 720-donor mean, an Asian-associated ancestry cluster reportedly showed fewer N-insertions in a later analysis.

The CDR3 runs to 14 residues. With 5 bases removed from V and 1 base from J, the gap between germline ends came to 11 bases. CDR1 MNHNS and CDR2 SASEGT come from the germline V gene. A note on this clone: Antigen: not known.

Vbeta (60) and Jbeta (13) primers were used in the PCR. The protocol was immunoSEQ multiplex PCR, while the TCRdb copy is restricted to in-frame clones and leaves out a portion. The sample holds around 170,000 clones, about 77% seen once. This sequence originates from a man aged 55 to 70 in good health and CMV-seronegative. The sample consisted of PBMCs. The gene calls are TRBV6-1 and TRBJ1-2; TRBD1 is a possible D gene (6 bases). In nucleotides, the CDR3 is TGTGCCAGCAGTCGGACAGACCGTAACTATGGCTACACCTTC. It codes for CASSRTDRNYGYTF.